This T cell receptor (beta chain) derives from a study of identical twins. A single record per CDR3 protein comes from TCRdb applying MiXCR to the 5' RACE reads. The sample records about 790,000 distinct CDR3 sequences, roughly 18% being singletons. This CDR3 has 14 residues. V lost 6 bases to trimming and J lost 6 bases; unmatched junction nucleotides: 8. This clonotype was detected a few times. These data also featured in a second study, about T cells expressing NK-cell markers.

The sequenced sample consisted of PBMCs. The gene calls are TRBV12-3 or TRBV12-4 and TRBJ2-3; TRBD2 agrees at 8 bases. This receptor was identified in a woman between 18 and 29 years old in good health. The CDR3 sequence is CASRPSGSRDTQYF. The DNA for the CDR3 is TGTGCCAGCAGACCCAGCGGGAGTCGGGATACGCAGTATTTT.